Listed here are 21 T cell receptor beta chains from one sample, sequenced in a study of T cell changes during pregnancy in multiple sclerosis. Method: immunoSEQ multiplex PCR; TCRdb's copy keeps in-frame clones and lacks some. The sample consists of roughly 24,000 clones, roughly 90% of them appearing once. Here the sequenced sample was CD8+ T cells from peripheral blood mononuclear cells, taken in the first trimester of pregnancy. The receptor source for this set is a female donor in good health, enrolled as a control in a pregnancy study.

DNA for the CDR3: TGTGCCAGCAGCCCCAGGGGGCAGAATGAAAAACTGTTTTTT. Translated: CASSPRGQNEKLFF. The J gene is TRBJ1-4, the V gene TRBV21-1; the table's D call TRBD1 went unverified against the DNA. TRBV21-1 is termed a pseudogene. This CDR3 region has 14 residues.

The table lists this clone with a count of one. The rearrangement links TRBV7-6 to TRBJ2-1, with TRBD2 identical over 8 bases. CDR3 length: 16 residues. V was pared by 2 bases and J by 5 bases, with 8 bases of the junction left unmatched. CDR1 is SGHVS and CDR2 is FNYEAQ in the germline V gene. The CDR3 loop is CASSLPGTGGNNEQFF. The CDR3 DNA follows: TGTGCCAGCAGCTTACCCGGCACGGGGGGGAACAATGAGCAGTTCTTC.

V gene TRBV29-1 combines with J gene TRBJ2-1; D possibly corresponds to TRBD2 (6 bases). The V gene's germline CDR1 is SQVTM and CDR2 ANQGSEA. This CDR3 region has 14 residues. Trimming shortened V by 4 bases and J by 5 bases, and 15 bases separated the two germline ends. CDR3 residues: CSVVKWGDNNEQFF. The CDR3 region has the DNA TGCAGCGTTGTGAAGTGGGGGGATAACAATGAGCAGTTCTTC.

The V and J genes are TRBV11-2 and TRBJ2-7; TRBD1 is a possible D gene (6 bases). CDR3 length equals 15 residues. The germline V gene has CDR1 SGHAT and CDR2 FQNNGV. V dropped 2 bases and J dropped 0 bases, with 11 bases sitting between them. The CDR3 sequence: CASSLFAGDSYEQYF. CDR3 sequence (DNA): TGTGCCAGCAGCTTATTTGCAGGGGACTCCTACGAGCAGTACTTC. The full variable domain, its missing parts supplied by reference TRBV11-2 and TRBJ2-7, is EAGVAQSPRYKIIEKRQSVAFWCNPISGHATLYWYQQILGQGPKLLIQFQNNGVVDDSQLPKDRFSAERLKGVDSTLKIQPAKLEDSAVYLCASSLFAGDSYEQYFGPGTRLTVT.

This chain joins TRBV4-2 and TRBJ1-1; D call uncertain. Germline V gives CDR1 LGHNA, CDR2 YNFKEQ. The CDR3 totals 14 residues. Trimming shortened V by 2 bases and J by 7 bases, and 14 bases separated the two germline ends. Here the CDR3 DNA reads TGTGCCAGCAGCCAACTACTGGTTACCGATGAAGCTTTCTTT. Protein product: CASSQLLVTDEAFF.

The rearrangement joins TRBV5-1 to TRBJ1-2; perhaps TRBD1 as D (5 bases). Trimming pared 9 bases from V and 6 bases from J, leaving 12 bases between. Germline V gene lookup returns CDR1 SGHRS and CDR2 YFSETQ. The CDR3 is 11 amino acids. DNA of the CDR3: TGCGCCATCCGCATAGGGGATGGCTACACCTTC. Translating it yields CAIRIGDGYTF. Together with reference TRBV5-1 and TRBJ1-2, the CDR3 gives the full variable domain: KAGVTQTPRYLIKTRGQQVTLSCSPISGHRSVSWYQQTPGQGLQFLFEYFSETQRNKGNFPGRFSGRQFSNSRSEMNVSTLELGDSALYLCAIRIGDGYTFGSGTRLTVV.

This clone was picked up one time. The chain carries TRBV4-2 and TRBJ1-1; D is perhaps TRBD1 (6 bases). This CDR3 is built from 18 residues. The V gene's germline CDR1 is LGHNA and CDR2 YNFKEQ. V lost 1 base to trimming and J lost 0 bases, with 18 bases between them. CDR3 sequence (DNA): TGTGCCAGCAGCCAAGTCGGTCTGGGGGGGCTGATGAACACTGAAGCTTTCTTT. Encoded protein: CASSQVGLGGLMNTEAFF.

The chain uses TRBV11-1 and TRBJ1-1; TRBD1 agrees at 9 bases. The ends lost 3 bases at V and 3 bases at J; junction bases unmatched: 5. This CDR3 is built from 15 residues. Germline V gives CDR1 SGHAT, CDR2 FQDESV (reference sequence). In DNA form, the CDR3 reads TGTGCCAGCAGCTTGGAGACAGGGGGGCACACTGAAGCTTTCTTT. Its protein product is CASSLETGGHTEAFF.

The chain recombines TRBV27 with TRBJ2-1; 16 positions agree with TRBD2. V shed 6 bases and J 10 bases; nucleotides not matched to a gene: 6. The CDR3 is 15 residues long. Looked up from germline, CDR1 is MNHEY and CDR2 is SMNVEV (reference sequence). The CDR3 reads CASSYSGLAGGEQFF. In DNA form, the CDR3 reads TGTGCCAGCAGCTACTCGGGACTAGCGGGGGGGGAGCAGTTCTTC.

The chain is built from TRBV13 and TRBJ2-7; TRBD1 agrees at 7 bases. Germline CDR1 reads PRHDT; CDR2 reads FYEKMQ (reference sequence). CDR3 size: 15 residues. The V segment lost 5 bases and the J segment 1 base; nucleotides outside the gene matches: 8. CDR3 nucleotides: TGTGCCAGCAGCACTAAGGGGGCCGAATCCTACGAGCAGTACTTC. This sequence encodes CASSTKGAESYEQYF. The full variable domain, its missing parts supplied by reference TRBV13 and TRBJ2-7, is AAGVIQSPRHLIKEKRETATLKCYPIPRHDTVYWYQQGPGQDPQFLISFYEKMQSDKGSIPDRFSAQQFSDYHSELNMSSLELGDSALYFCASSTKGAESYEQYFGPGTRLTVT.

The chain couples TRBV4-3 to TRBJ2-7, with D possibly TRBD2 on 6 matching bases. The CDR3 sequence is 15 residues long. Trimming left V 0 bases short and J 0 bases short, with 9 bases between. Per the germline V gene, CDR1 is LGHNA and CDR2 is YSLEER. CDR3 amino acids: CASSQDAGSSYEQYF. CDR3 DNA sequence: TGCGCCAGCAGCCAAGACGCGGGGAGCTCCTACGAGCAGTACTTC.

The V call is TRBV28, the J call TRBJ1-5, with a possible D match to TRBD1 (6 bases). There are 15 residues in the CDR3. With 4 bases removed from V and 0 bases from J, the gap between germline ends came to 10 bases. The germline V gene encodes CDR1 MDHEN and CDR2 SYDVKM. CDR3 DNA sequence: TGTGCCAGCAGTTCAGGGGATTATAGCAATCAGCCCCAGCATTTT. Amino acid sequence: CASSSGDYSNQPQHF.

This clone has just one count. The chain combines TRBV10-3 with TRBJ2-7, with TRBD1 matching over 7 bases. The CDR3 consists of 17 residues. The V and J ends lost 1 base and 3 bases, in that order; junction bases with no gene match: 12. The V gene's germline CDR1 is ENHRY and CDR2 SYGVKD. CDR3 residues: CAISEYDRQGGSYEQYF. CDR3 coding DNA: TGTGCCATCAGTGAGTACGACAGACAGGGTGGCAGCTACGAGCAGTACTTC.

This clone was counted between two and nine times. This CDR3 reads CASSPDSGQVYEQYF. The CDR3 DNA sequence: TGTGCCAGCTCACCCGACTCCGGACAGGTCTACGAGCAGTACTTC. The chain links TRBV18 to TRBJ2-7; the match to TRBD1 covers 7 bases. Germline CDR1 is KGHSH and CDR2 is LQKENI. V shed 3 bases and J 3 bases; nucleotides not matched to a gene: 8. This CDR3 contains 15 residues.

The CDR3 region has the DNA TGTGCCAGCAGCTTTGAGACAGGGGGAGCTGGAAACACCATATATTTT. It yields the protein CASSFETGGAGNTIYF. The gene calls are TRBV5-6 and TRBJ1-3; 9 bases are shared with TRBD1. The germline CDR1 and CDR2 sequences are SGHDT and YYEEEE. This CDR3 has 16 amino acids. Trimming took 2 bases from V and 2 from J; bases not matched to a gene: 5.

V and J are TRBV13 and TRBJ2-7; D not certain. This CDR3 spans 14 amino acids. V was pared by 5 bases and J by 2 bases, with 13 bases between. The germline gives CDR1 PRHDT, CDR2 FYEKMQ (reference sequence). This chain's CDR3 is CASSPRVSAYEQYF. Written as DNA, the CDR3 is TGTGCCAGCAGCCCTAGAGTTTCCGCCTACGAGCAGTACTTC.

The chain combines TRBV2 with TRBJ2-3, with 10 positions matching TRBD2. CDR3 length equals 16 residues. V was clipped by 6 bases and J by 11 bases; unmatched bases: 17. CDR1 is SNHLY, CDR2 FYNNEI, per germline. DNA of the CDR3: TGTGCCAGCAGAGGGAATCTAGCGGGAGCCGTAATCGGGCAGTATTTT. As protein: CASRGNLAGAVIGQYF.

The CDR3 DNA reads TGTGCCAGCAGCTTAGTAGAGGGAGGGCGCACTGAAGCTTTCTTT. This encodes CASSLVEGGRTEAFF. The V gene is TRBV11-2, the J gene TRBJ1-1, with D unclear. This CDR3 has 15 amino acids. V lost 1 base, J lost 4 bases, and 13 bases lay in between. Germline CDR1 and CDR2: SGHAT and FQNNGV.

CDR3: CASSYSPGNHFYGYTF. Written as DNA, the CDR3 is TGTGCCAGCAGTTACTCGCCAGGGAACCATTTCTATGGCTACACCTTC. The V gene is TRBV6-5, the J gene TRBJ1-2, with D tentatively TRBD1 (5 bases). CDR3 length: 16 residues. Trimming left V 0 bases short and J 4 bases short, with 15 bases between. Germline V gene lookup returns CDR1 MNHEY and CDR2 SVGAGI.

The chain recombines TRBV2 with TRBJ1-5, with D possibly being TRBD1 (6 bases). The CDR3 extends over 19 amino acids. V was shortened by 0 bases and J by 0 bases, with 18 bases between the two germline ends. Germline CDR1 and CDR2: SNHLY and FYNNEI. CDR3 in amino acids: CASSEARQGFGFSNQPQHF. The CDR3 DNA reads TGTGCCAGCAGTGAAGCGCGGCAGGGGTTCGGTTTTAGCAATCAGCCCCAGCATTTT.

In this sample, this clone turned up a few times. The chain joins TRBV25-1 to TRBJ1-4; 9 bases line up with TRBD1. The junction had 0 bases not matched to a gene; V was cut back by 1 base and J by 6 bases. Germline V gives CDR1 MGHDK, CDR2 SYGVNS. The CDR3 runs to 14 residues. In DNA, the CDR3 is TGTGCCAGCAGTGAATGGACAGGGGATGAAAAACTGTTTTTT. It codes for CASSEWTGDEKLFF.